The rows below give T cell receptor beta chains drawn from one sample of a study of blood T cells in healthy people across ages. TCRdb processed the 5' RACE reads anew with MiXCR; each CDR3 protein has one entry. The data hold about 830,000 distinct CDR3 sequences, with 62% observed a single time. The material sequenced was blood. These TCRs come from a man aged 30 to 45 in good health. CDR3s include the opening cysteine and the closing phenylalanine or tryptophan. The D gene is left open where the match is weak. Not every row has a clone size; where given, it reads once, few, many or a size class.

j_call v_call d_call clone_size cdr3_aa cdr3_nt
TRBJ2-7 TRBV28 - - CASSYPRTKSSYEQYF TGTGCCAGCAGTTACCCCCGGACAAAAAGCTCCTACGAGCAGTACTTC
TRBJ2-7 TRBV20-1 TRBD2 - CSATGSGGDPYEQYF TGCAGTGCTACCGGGAGCGGGGGCGATCCCTACGAGCAGTACTTC
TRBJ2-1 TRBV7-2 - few CASSLEAGTNEQFF TGTGCCAGCAGCTTAGAGGCGGGTACCAATGAGCAGTTCTTC
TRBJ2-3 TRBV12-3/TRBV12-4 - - CASSPDSFRDTQYF TGTGCCAGCAGCCCCGACTCCTTCAGAGATACGCAGTATTTT
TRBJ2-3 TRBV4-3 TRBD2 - CASTERGVTDTQYF TGCGCCAGCACCGAGCGGGGGGTCACAGATACGCAGTATTTT
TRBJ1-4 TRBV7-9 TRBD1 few CASSLITGGNEKLFF TGTGCCAGCAGCTTAATAACAGGGGGCAATGAAAAACTGTTTTTT
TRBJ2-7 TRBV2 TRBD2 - CASAGGFSYEQYF TGTGCCAGCGCCGGGGGGTTTTCATACGAGCAGTACTTC
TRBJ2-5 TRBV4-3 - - CASSQDERSSETQYF TGCGCCAGCAGCCAAGATGAGAGGTCCTCGGAGACCCAGTACTTC
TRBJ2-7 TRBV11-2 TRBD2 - CASSAYSGGAYEQYF TGTGCCAGCAGCGCTTATAGCGGGGGGGCCTACGAGCAGTACTTC
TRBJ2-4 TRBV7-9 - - CASSSMAGTEGLEQYF TGTGCCAGCAGCTCTATGGCGGGGACAGAAGGTTTAGAGCAGTACTTC
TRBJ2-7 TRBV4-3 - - CASSQEDGSYEQYF TGCGCCAGCAGCCAAGAAGACGGTTCCTACGAGCAGTACTTC
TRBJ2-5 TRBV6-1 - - CASSEYGPSRQTQYF TGTGCCAGCAGTGAATATGGACCCTCACGACAGACCCAGTACTTC
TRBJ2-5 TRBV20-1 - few CSASAGHPQETQYF TGCAGTGCTAGTGCGGGACATCCCCAAGAGACCCAGTACTTC
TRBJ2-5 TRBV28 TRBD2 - CASSPHDSGGIQETQYF TGTGCCAGCAGTCCCCATGACTCGGGGGGGATCCAAGAGACCCAGTACTTC
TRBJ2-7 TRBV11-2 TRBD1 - CASSQWTGGRYEQYF TGTGCCAGCAGCCAATGGACAGGGGGTCGCTACGAGCAGTACTTC
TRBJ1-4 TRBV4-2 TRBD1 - CASSQEPRGRGREKLFF TGTGCCAGCAGCCAAGAGCCACGTGGCAGGGGGCGTGAAAAACTGTTTTTT
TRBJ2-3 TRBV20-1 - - CSARRPPTDTQYF TGCAGTGCTAGAAGACCTCCTACAGATACGCAGTATTTT
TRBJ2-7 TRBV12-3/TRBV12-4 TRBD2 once CASSRTTSGGPYEQYF TGTGCCAGCAGCCGTACGACTAGCGGGGGCCCCTACGAGCAGTACTTC
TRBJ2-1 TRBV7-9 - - CASSPGGNAPNEQFF TGTGCCAGCAGCCCGGGGGGCAATGCTCCCAATGAGCAGTTCTTC
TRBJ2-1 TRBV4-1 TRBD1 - CASSQAGQGAYNEQFF TGCGCCAGCAGCCAAGCCGGACAGGGGGCTTACAATGAGCAGTTCTTC
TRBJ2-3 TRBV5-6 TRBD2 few CASSLLAEEYF TGTGCCAGCAGCTTACTAGCGGAGGAGTATTTT
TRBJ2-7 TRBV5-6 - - CASSVVRDEQYF TGTGCCAGCAGCGTGGTCAGGGACGAGCAGTACTTC